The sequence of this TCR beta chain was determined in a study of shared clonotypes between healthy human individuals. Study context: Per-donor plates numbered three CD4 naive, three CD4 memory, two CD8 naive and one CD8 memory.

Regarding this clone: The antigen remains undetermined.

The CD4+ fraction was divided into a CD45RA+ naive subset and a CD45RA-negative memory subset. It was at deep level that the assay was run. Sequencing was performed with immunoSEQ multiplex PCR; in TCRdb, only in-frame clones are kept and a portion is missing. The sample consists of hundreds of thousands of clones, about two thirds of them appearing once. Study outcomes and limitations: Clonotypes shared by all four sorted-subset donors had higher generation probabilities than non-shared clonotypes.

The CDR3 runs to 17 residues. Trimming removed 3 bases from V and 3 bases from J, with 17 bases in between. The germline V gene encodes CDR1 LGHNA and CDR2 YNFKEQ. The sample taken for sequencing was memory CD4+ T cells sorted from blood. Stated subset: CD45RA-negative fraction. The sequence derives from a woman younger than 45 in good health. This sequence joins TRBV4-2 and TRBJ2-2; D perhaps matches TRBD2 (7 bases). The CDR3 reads CASSHQAGARDTGELFF. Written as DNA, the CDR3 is TGTGCCAGCAGCCACCAGGCGGGGGCTCGGGACACCGGGGAGCTGTTTTTT.